Reported below is one T cell receptor (beta chain). The antigen is unknown. Only in-frame clones appear in the TCRdb table, and some are missing; sequencing was by immunoSEQ multiplex PCR. The sample yields 30,000 to 35,000 clones, 76% seen once. The data originate from a study of STAT5B mutations in CD4+ large granular lymphocyte leukemia. Study results and limitations: The CD4+ versus CD8+ T-LGLL clonality difference may reflect limited sample size.

In germline, CDR1 is SGHKS, CDR2 YYEKEE (reference sequence). Between the trimmed V and J ends, which lost 1 base and 7 bases, there was a span of 14 bases. The CDR3 contains 14 residues. The clonotype originates from a human donor in good health. Material: CD4+ T cells from blood buffy coats. The chain employs TRBV5-5 and TRBJ1-1; perhaps TRBD1 as D (5 bases). Here the CDR3 reads CASSLSGGRVEAFF. DNA of the CDR3: TGTGCCAGCAGCTTGTCGGGGGGAAGGGTTGAAGCTTTCTTT. Variable domain in full (rest from reference TRBV5-5 and TRBJ1-1): DAGVTQSPTHLIKTRGQQVTLRCSPISGHKSVSWYQQVLGQGPQFIFQYYEKEERGRGNFPDRFSARQFPNYSSELNVNALLLGDSALYLCASSLSGGRVEAFFGQGTRLTVV.